This T cell receptor (beta chain) was retrieved from a study of cytotoxic CD8 clonotypes in ibrutinib-treated CLL. The CDR3 spans 14 residues. V shed 3 bases and J shed 7 bases, with 14 bases lying between them. The protocol was immunoSEQ multiplex PCR, while the TCRdb copy is restricted to in-frame clones and leaves out a portion. There are around 250,000 clones in the sample; roughly 70% occur only once, and over 15% lies in the top ten. The TCR originated in a human donor with chronic lymphocytic leukemia. The chain is built from TRBV5-3 and TRBJ2-1, with TRBD2 as a possible D gene (5 bases). TRBV5-3 is marked as an open reading frame, function uncertain. The material sequenced was PBMCs, taken after 24 months of ibrutinib treatment. The CDR3 here is CARSSTAGKNEQFF. The CDR3 nucleotides read TGTGCCAGAAGCTCAACGGCCGGGAAGAATGAGCAGTTCTTC.